What follows describes a single TCR beta chain. With 6 bases clipped from V and 2 bases from J, the junction kept 13 bases outside the gene matches. The germline V gene has CDR1 LNHDA and CDR2 SQIVND (reference sequence). This CDR3 spans 19 amino acids. The data stem from a study of blood T cell repertoires in COVID-19. Generated by immunoSEQ multiplex PCR, the TCRdb table keeps only in-frame clones and is missing some. The table lists 250,000 to 350,000 clones, about 85% of them singletons, with 0.75% to 0.95% in the top ten. The sample consisted of peripheral blood. This chain uses TRBV19 with TRBJ1-6, with 10 positions matching TRBD1. This receptor was identified in a human donor with COVID-19, enrolled during active disease. The donor label of this sample is uncertain. The CDR3 here is CASSKRIIGQGAYNSPLHF. The CDR3 nucleotides are TGTGCCAGTAGCAAACGAATAATCGGACAGGGGGCCTATAATTCACCCCTCCACTTT.